The 9 T cell receptor beta chains given below trace back to one sample, sequenced in a study of CD4+ T cells in melanoma. Libraries were prepared by immunoSEQ multiplex PCR; TCRdb keeps only in-frame clonotypes and omits some of them. The table records about 5,700 clones, about 73% of them present only once. Sequencing was carried out using cells from a culture (not recorded whether cultured in vitro). All receptors come from a human donor with melanoma.

The CDR3 loop reads CASRSGANGYTF. In DNA, the CDR3 is TGTGCCAGCAGATCGGGGGCGAATGGCTACACCTTC. The chain uses TRBV27 and TRBJ1-2, with D possibly TRBD1 on 6 matching bases. Trimming pared 6 bases from V and 6 bases from J, leaving 11 bases between. The CDR3 has 12 amino acids. Germline V gene data show CDR1 as MNHEY and CDR2 as SMNVEV (reference sequence).

The chain is built from TRBV19 and TRBJ2-2; D is possibly TRBD1 or TRBD2 (5 bases each). CDR1 and CDR2 (germline): LNHDA, SQIVND (reference sequence). V lost 0 bases to trimming and J lost 4 bases, with 15 bases between them. This CDR3 contains 17 residues. CDR3 residues: CASSIDRGRKITGELFF. The CDR3 DNA is TGTGCCAGTAGTATAGATAGGGGACGTAAGATCACCGGGGAGCTGTTTTTT.

V usage is TRBV4-2 and J usage is TRBJ1-2, with TRBD1 matching 7 bases. CDR3 size: 15 residues. Losses at the gene ends were 4 bases for V and 6 bases for J; bases not matched to a gene: 11. Germline CDR1 LGHNA, CDR2 YNFKEQ. In DNA form, the CDR3 reads TGTGCCAGCAGCCCCGACAGGGCCGGGGGGGATGGCTACACCTTC. Translation gives CASSPDRAGGDGYTF.

V and J are TRBV4-2 and TRBJ2-1; a possible D gene is TRBD2 (6 bases). CDR1 LGHNA and CDR2 YNFKEQ come from the germline V gene. V gave up 2 bases and J gave up 6 bases, with 14 bases separating them. There are 15 residues in the CDR3. CDR3 sequence reads: CASSQRSGGSNEQFF. The DNA for the CDR3 is TGTGCCAGCAGCCAAAGATCCGGGGGAAGCAATGAGCAGTTCTTC.

J is TRBJ2-7 and V is TRBV5-5; possibly TRBD1 or TRBD2 for D (5 bases each). Trimming removed 4 bases at V and 5 bases at J, with 13 bases between. The CDR3 length is 13 residues. CDR1 and CDR2 (germline): SGHKS, YYEKEE (reference sequence). The CDR3 coding sequence is TGTGCCAGCAGCATAGACCGGGACGACGAGCAGTACTTC. This encodes CASSIDRDDEQYF.

This clone was seen only once. This sequence joins TRBV15 and TRBJ2-3; tentatively, D is TRBD1 or TRBD2 (5 bases each). Trimming shortened V by 3 bases and J by 3 bases, and 16 bases separated the two germline ends. The CDR3 consists of 16 residues. CDR1 LNHNV and CDR2 YYDKDF come from the germline V gene (reference sequence). The CDR3 sequence is CATSRGPDLRTDTQYF. The DNA of the CDR3 is TGTGCCACCAGCAGGGGACCGGATTTGCGAACAGATACGCAGTATTTT.

The chain joins TRBV5-1 to TRBJ2-2, with D perhaps being TRBD1 or TRBD2 (5 bases each). With 10 bases removed from V and 3 bases from J, the gap between germline ends came to 22 bases. Germline V CDR1 and CDR2: SGHRS, YFSETQ. The CDR3 totals 16 residues. This CDR3 is CASQKTARGDTGELFF. CDR3 nucleotide sequence: TGCGCCTCTCAGAAGACAGCAAGAGGGGACACCGGGGAGCTGTTTTTT.

This chain joins TRBV11-2 and TRBJ1-6, with 7 nucleotides matching TRBD1. The V and J ends lost 6 bases and 8 bases, in that order; junction bases with no gene match: 10. CDR1 and CDR2 (germline): SGHAT, FQNNGV. The CDR3 contains 15 residues. The CDR3 loop reads CASRRTGDQDSPLHF. Written as DNA, the CDR3 is TGTGCCAGCAGACGTACAGGGGATCAAGATTCACCCCTCCACTTT.

The chain carries TRBV19 and TRBJ1-5; possible D gene TRBD1, 5 bases. CDR3 length equals 14 residues. V was shortened by 7 bases and J by 7 bases, with 17 bases between the two germline ends. The germline V gene encodes CDR1 LNHDA and CDR2 SQIVND (reference sequence). CDR3 coding DNA: TGTGCCAGTAAGGCGTGGGGGAGGCGGCAGCCCCAGCATTTT. It codes for CASKAWGRRQPQHF.